This T cell receptor (beta chain) was profiled in a study of blood T cell repertoires in COVID-19. Method: immunoSEQ multiplex PCR; TCRdb's copy keeps in-frame clones and lacks some. This sample has more than 110,000 clones; nearly 85% occur once, and the top ten carry more than 40%. The sequenced sample consisted of peripheral blood. The clonotype comes from a human donor in a cohort sampled during active COVID-19.

CDR3 bases: TGTGCCAGCTCACCGTTCCCTAATGAGCAGCCCCAGCATTTT. Protein sequence: CASSPFPNEQPQHF. J is TRBJ1-5 and V is TRBV18; D gene unclear. V lost 3 bases and J 7 bases, leaving 13 bases between the germline ends. This CDR3 contains 14 residues. CDR1 and CDR2 from the germline V gene are KGHSH and LQKENI. The variable domain in full, completed from reference TRBV18 and TRBJ1-5, reads NAGVMQNPRHLVRRRGQEARLRCSPMKGHSHVYWYRQLPEEGLKFMVYLQKENIIDESGMPKERFSAEFPKEGPSILRIQQVVRGDSAAYFCASSPFPNEQPQHFGDGTRLSIL.